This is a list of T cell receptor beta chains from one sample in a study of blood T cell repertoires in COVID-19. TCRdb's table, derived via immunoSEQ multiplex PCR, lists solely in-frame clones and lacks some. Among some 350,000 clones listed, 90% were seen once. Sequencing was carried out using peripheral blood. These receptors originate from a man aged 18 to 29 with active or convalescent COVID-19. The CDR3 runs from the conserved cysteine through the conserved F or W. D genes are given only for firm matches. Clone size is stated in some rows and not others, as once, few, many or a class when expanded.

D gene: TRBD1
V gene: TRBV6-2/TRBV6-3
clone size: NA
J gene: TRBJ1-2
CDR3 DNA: TGTGCCAGCAGTTCACCGGACAGGGGCCCAGGCTACACCTTC
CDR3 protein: CASSSPDRGPGYTF

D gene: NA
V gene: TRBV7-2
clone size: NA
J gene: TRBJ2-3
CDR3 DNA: TGTGCCAGCAGCTTAGAGGCCAGGGGAGCAGATACGCAGTATTTT
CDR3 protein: CASSLEARGADTQYF

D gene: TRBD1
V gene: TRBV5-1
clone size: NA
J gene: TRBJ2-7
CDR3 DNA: TGCGCCAGCAGCGGGGGACAGATTATCTACGAGCAGTACTTC
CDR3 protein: CASSGGQIIYEQYF

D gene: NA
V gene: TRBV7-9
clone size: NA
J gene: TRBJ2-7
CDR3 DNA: TGTGCCAGCAGCAGGGGGGGGAGGCCCTACGAGCAGTACTTC
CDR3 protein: CASSRGGRPYEQYF

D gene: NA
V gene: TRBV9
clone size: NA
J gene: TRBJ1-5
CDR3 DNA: TGTGCCAGCAGCACCTCAATTACAAGTCAGCCCCAGCATTTT
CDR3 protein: CASSTSITSQPQHF

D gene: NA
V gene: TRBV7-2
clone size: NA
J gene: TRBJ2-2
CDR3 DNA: TGTGCCAGCAGCCCTATAACCGGGGAGCTGTTTTTT
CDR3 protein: CASSPITGELFF

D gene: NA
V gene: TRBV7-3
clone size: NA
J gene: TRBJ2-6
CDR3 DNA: TGTGCCAGCAGCCCCAGTGCAGGGGTCTCTGGGGCCAACGTGCTGACTTTC
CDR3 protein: CASSPSAGVSGANVLTF

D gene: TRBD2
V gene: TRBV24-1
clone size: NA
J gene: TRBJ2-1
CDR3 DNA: TGTGCCACCAGTGAACCCGGACTAGCGGGGAGGTACAATGAGCAGTTCTTC
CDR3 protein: CATSEPGLAGRYNEQFF

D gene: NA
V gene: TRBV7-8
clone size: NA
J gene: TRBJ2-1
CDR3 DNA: TGTGCCAGCAGCCACCGCTGGGGGCCGGTCTCCTACAATGAGCAGTTCTTC
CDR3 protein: CASSHRWGPVSYNEQFF

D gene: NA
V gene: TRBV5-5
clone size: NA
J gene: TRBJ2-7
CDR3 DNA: TGTGCCAGCAGCCAAAGCGGTAGCTCCTACGAGCAGTACTTC
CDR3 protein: CASSQSGSSYEQYF

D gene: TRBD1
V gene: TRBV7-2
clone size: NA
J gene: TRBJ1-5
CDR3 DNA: TGTGCCAGCAGATTAAGCGGACAGGGGAAAGATCAGCCCCAGCATTTT
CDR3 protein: CASRLSGQGKDQPQHF

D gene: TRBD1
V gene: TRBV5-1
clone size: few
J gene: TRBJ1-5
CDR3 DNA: TGCGCCAGCAGCTTGGAACCGACAGGGAGCAATCAGCCCCAGCATTTT
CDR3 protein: CASSLEPTGSNQPQHF

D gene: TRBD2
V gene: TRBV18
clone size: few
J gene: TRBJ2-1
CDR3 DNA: TGTGCCAGCTCACCAGGGACTAGCGGTATCCATGAGCAGTTCTTC
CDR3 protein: CASSPGTSGIHEQFF

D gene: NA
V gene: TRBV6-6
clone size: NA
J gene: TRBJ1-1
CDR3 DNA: TGTGCCAGCAGTTACATGCAGGGGTGGTCTGAAGCTTTCTTT
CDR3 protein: CASSYMQGWSEAFF

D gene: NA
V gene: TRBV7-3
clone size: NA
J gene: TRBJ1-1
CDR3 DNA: TGTGCCAGCAGTTCATTCCCGGGGGGTTCTGAAGCTTTCTTT
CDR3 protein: CASSSFPGGSEAFF

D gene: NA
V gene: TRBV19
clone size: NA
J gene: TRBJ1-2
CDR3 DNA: TGTGCCAGTAAGACACCCTATGGCTACACCTTC
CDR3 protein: CASKTPYGYTF

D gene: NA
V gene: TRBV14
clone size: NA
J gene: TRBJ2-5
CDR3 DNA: TGTGCCAGCAGTCTAAACAGGGAGACCCAGTACTTC
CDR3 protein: CASSLNRETQYF

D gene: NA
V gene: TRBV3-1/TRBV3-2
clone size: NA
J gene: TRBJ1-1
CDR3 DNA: TGTGCCAGTACAAACAGGGTTGGTGAAGCTTTCTTT
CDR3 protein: CASTNRVGEAFF

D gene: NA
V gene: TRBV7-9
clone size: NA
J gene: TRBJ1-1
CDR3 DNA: TGTGCCAGCAGCTTAGACAGGACTGAAGCTTTCTTT
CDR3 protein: CASSLDRTEAFF

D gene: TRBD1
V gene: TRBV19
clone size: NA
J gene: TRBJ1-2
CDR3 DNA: TGTGCCAGTAGTATATCCTCGACAGGGGGCAATGGCTACACCTTC
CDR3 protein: CASSISSTGGNGYTF

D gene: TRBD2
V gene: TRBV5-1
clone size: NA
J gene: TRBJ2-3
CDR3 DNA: TGCGCCAGCAGCTTGGTCCGGACTAGCGGGGAAATCACAGATACGCAGTATTTT
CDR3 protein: CASSLVRTSGEITDTQYF

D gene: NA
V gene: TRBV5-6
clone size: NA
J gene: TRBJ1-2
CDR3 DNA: TGTGCCAGCAGCTCACACAGGGACCAGATACTCTATGGCTACACCTTC
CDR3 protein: CASSSHRDQILYGYTF

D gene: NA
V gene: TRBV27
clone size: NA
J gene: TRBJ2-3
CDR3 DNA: TGTGCCAGCAGTTTTGTAGGCTTGGGCGGGAACGGAAAAGATACGCAGTATTTT
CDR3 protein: CASSFVGLGGNGKDTQYF

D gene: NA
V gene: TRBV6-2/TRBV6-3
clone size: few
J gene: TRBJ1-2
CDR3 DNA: TGTGCCAGCAGTTACTCCTCCGGGAGGGGTGGCTACACCTTC
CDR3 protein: CASSYSSGRGGYTF

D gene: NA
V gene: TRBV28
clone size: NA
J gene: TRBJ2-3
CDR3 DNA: TGTGCCAGCAGTTTCCGGAGTGTGACAGATACGCAGTATTTT
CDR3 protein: CASSFRSVTDTQYF

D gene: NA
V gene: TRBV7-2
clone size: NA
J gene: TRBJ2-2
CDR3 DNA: TGTGCCAGCAGCTTAGCTCTGGGGCTCGTTGGCACCGGGGAGCTGTTTTTT
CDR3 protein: CASSLALGLVGTGELFF

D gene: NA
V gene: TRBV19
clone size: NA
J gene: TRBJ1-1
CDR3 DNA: TGTGCCAGTAGTACCTACCTCTATGGTGAAGCTTTCTTT
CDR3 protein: CASSTYLYGEAFF

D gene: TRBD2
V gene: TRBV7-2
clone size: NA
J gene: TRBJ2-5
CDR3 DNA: TGTGCCAGCAGCTCAACACGAGCGGGGTCCGGGGAGACCCAGTACTTC
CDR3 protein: CASSSTRAGSGETQYF

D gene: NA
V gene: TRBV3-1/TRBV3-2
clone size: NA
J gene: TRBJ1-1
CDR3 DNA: TGTGCCAGCAGCTTAAACGAGGGACAGAACACTGAAGCTTTCTTT
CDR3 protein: CASSLNEGQNTEAFF

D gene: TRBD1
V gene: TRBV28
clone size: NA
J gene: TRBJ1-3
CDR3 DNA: TGTGCCAGCAACAAAGGGGGCAGCTCTGGAAACACCATATATTTT
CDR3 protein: CASNKGGSSGNTIYF

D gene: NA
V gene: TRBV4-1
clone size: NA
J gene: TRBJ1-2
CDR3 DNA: TGCGCCAGCAGCGCAGGGACTTATGGCTACACCTTC
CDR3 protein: CASSAGTYGYTF

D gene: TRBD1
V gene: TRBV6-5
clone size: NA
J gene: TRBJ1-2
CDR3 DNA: TGTGCCAGCAGGCCAGGGGGCGCCGTTAATGGCTACACCTTC
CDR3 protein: CASRPGGAVNGYTF

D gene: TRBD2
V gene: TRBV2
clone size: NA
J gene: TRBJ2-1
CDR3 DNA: TGTGCCAGCAGTGAATCCTATGGGGGGGGAGTCGCCTACAATGAGCAGTTCTTC
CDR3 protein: CASSESYGGGVAYNEQFF

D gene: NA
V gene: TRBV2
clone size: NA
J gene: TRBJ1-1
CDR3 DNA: TGTGCCAGCAGCGAGAATAGGGGTCGCGGCACTGAAGCTTTCTTT
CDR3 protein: CASSENRGRGTEAFF

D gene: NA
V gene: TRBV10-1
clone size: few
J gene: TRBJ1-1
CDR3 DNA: TGCGCCAGCACCTCCCCCGGTATGAACACTGAAGCTTTCTTT
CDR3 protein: CASTSPGMNTEAFF

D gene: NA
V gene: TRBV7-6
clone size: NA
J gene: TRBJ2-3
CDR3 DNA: TGTGCCAGCAGCCCTGCCGTCAGCGGAGCTAGCACAGATACGCAGTATTTT
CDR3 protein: CASSPAVSGASTDTQYF

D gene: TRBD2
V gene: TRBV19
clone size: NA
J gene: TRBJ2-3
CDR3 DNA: TGTGCCAGTAGTATCGGGACTAGCGGGGTCCTACGAGATACGCAGTATTTT
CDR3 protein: CASSIGTSGVLRDTQYF

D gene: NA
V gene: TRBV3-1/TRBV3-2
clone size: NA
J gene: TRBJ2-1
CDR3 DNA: TGTGCCAGCAGCCAGGCAACCGGACAGTCCAAGTTCTTC
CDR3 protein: CASSQATGQSKFF

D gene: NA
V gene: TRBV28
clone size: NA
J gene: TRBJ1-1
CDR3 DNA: TGTGCCAGCAGTTTTTGGCAGGGCACTGAAGCTTTCTTT
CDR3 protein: CASSFWQGTEAFF

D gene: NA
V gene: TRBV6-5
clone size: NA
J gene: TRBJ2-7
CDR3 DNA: TGTGCCAGCAGGAGCGCGAGCTCCTACGAGCAGTACTTC
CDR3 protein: CASRSASSYEQYF

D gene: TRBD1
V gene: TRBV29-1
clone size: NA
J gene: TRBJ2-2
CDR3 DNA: TGCAGCGTTGAAGTCCGAGGGGGCCTCACCGGGGAGCTGTTTTTT
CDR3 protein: CSVEVRGGLTGELFF

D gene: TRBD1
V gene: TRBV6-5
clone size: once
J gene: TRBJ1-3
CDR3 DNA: TGTGCCAGCAAGGACAGGGCATCCAGAAACACCATATATTTT
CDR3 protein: CASKDRASRNTIYF

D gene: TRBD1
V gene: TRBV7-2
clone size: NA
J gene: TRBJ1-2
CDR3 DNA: TGTGCCAGCAGCTTAGCACAGGGGGGCGGCTACACCTTC
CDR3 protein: CASSLAQGGGYTF

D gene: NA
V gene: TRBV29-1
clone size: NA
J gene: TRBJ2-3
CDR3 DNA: TGCAGCGTTGAAGATTTACGGGTTGACGATACATCGACAGATACGCAGTATTTT
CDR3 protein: CSVEDLRVDDTSTDTQYF

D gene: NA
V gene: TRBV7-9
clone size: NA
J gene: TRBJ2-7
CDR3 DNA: TGTGCCAGCAGCCAAAAGAGGGGGTACTACGAGCAGTACTTC
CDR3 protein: CASSQKRGYYEQYF

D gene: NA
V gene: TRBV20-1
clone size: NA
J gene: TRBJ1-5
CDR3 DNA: TGCACCTCGCCACAGAGGCCCCAGCATTTT
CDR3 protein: CTSPQRPQHF

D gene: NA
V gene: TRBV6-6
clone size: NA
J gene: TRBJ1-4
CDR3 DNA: TGTGCCAGCAGCTCAGACAGAGGAAGAAGGGAAAAACTGTTTTTT
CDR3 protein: CASSSDRGRREKLFF

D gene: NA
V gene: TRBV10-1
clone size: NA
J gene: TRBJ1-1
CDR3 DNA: TGCGCCAGCAGTGAACGTGTTGGAGGGAACACTGAAGCTTTCTTT
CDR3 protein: CASSERVGGNTEAFF

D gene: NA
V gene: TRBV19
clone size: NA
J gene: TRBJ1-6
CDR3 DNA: TGTGCCAGTAGTATCGGTAATTCACCCCTCCACTTT
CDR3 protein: CASSIGNSPLHF

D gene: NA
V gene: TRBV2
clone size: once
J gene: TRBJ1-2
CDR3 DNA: TGTGCCAGCATCGTGGACACCTATTCGAACTATGGCTACACCTTC
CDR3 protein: CASIVDTYSNYGYTF

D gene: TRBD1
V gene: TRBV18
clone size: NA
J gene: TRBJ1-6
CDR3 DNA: TGTGCCAGCTCACCGGACAGGGGGCCGAATTCACCCCTCCACTTT
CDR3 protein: CASSPDRGPNSPLHF

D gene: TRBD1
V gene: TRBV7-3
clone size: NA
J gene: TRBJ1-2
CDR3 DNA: TGTGCCAGCAGTTCAGGGGGCCCCCGCTATGGCTACACCTTC
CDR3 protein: CASSSGGPRYGYTF

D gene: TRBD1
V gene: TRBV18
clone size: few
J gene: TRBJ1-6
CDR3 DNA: TGTGCCAGCTCACCGCGGACAGGGAGCACATCACCCCTCCACTTT
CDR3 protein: CASSPRTGSTSPLHF

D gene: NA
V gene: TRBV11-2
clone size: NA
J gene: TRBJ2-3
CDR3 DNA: TGTGCCAGCAGCTTAGGAAGTTGGGCTGATACGCAGTATTTT
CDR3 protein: CASSLGSWADTQYF